The 7 T cell receptor beta chains reported below all come from one sample, sequenced in a study of blood T cells in healthy people across ages. A sample-barcoded 5' primer and a J-beta primer mix were used in a second PCR of roughly 7 to 11 cycles. TCRdb passed the 5' RACE reads through MiXCR, listing each CDR3 protein once. The repertoire holds some 900,000 distinct CDR3 sequences, with around 48% as singletons. Sequencing used blood. These receptors were obtained from a young man in good health.

The chain employs TRBV12-3 or TRBV12-4 and TRBJ2-3; 9 bases fit TRBD2. The CDR3 runs 14 residues. Trimming took 6 bases from V and 3 from J; bases not matched to a gene: 4. CDR3 DNA sequence: TGTGCCAGCAGAGGACTAGCGAGGACAGATACGCAGTATTTT. Translating it yields CASRGLARTDTQYF.

This clonotype has a handful of counts. The V call is TRBV9, the J call TRBJ1-2; D uncertain. CDR3 length: 16 residues. The germline V gene has CDR1 SGDLS and CDR2 YYNGEE. The V and J ends lost 0 bases and 8 bases respectively, with 20 bases between them. The CDR3 DNA follows: TGTGCCAGCAGCGTAGAGCCCTCCCAGGCCCTGGGGGGCTACACCTTC. Translating gives CASSVEPSQALGGYTF.

This clonotype is a singleton in its sample. V is TRBV20-1 and J is TRBJ1-5; possibly TRBD1 for D (5 bases). The V end was cut by 3 bases, the J end by 1 base, with 10 bases between. CDR3 length: 14 amino acids. The germline CDR1 and CDR2 sequences are DFQATT and SNEGSKA (reference sequence). The CDR3 here is CSARPGTSNQPQHF. The CDR3 coding sequence is TGCAGTGCTAGGCCCGGGACGAGCAATCAGCCCCAGCATTTT.

This clonotype was recorded once. This chain joins TRBV27 and TRBJ1-1, with D hard to call. Trimming took off 3 bases at V and 6 bases at J, with 14 bases between the two ends. The germline V gene encodes CDR1 MNHEY and CDR2 SMNVEV (reference sequence). The CDR3 runs to 14 residues. The CDR3 nucleotides are TGTGCCAGCAGTTTCTCGGGGAGCATCTCTGAAGCTTTCTTT. Translating gives CASSFSGSISEAFF.

This chain connects TRBV2 to TRBJ1-2; no clear D gene. The V and J ends lost 0 bases and 8 bases respectively, with 10 bases between them. The germline V gene has CDR1 SNHLY and CDR2 FYNNEI. The CDR3 contains 13 residues. CDR3 residues: CASSEASFPGYTF. The CDR3 bases are TGTGCCAGCAGTGAAGCGTCGTTCCCGGGCTACACCTTC.

This clonotype was recorded once. V usage is TRBV3-1 and J usage is TRBJ1-2; D unresolved. CDR3 length: 12 residues. Germline assignment: CDR1 LGHDT and CDR2 YNNKEL (reference sequence). Trimming pared 2 bases from V and 8 bases from J, leaving 9 bases between. CDR3 sequence: CASSQFKRGYTF. The CDR3 DNA sequence: TGTGCCAGCAGCCAATTTAAGAGGGGCTACACCTTC.

This clonotype was seen ten or more times. V gene TRBV4-1 combines with J gene TRBJ2-1; TRBD2 matches 8 bases. The V gene end was trimmed by 0 bases and the J gene end by 7 bases; junction bases not matched to a gene: 8. CDR1 is MGHRA, CDR2 YSYEKL, per germline. This CDR3 is 16 amino acids long. CDR3 protein: CASSQDTGGFQNEQFF. CDR3 DNA: TGCGCCAGCAGCCAAGATACGGGGGGGTTTCAGAATGAGCAGTTCTTC.